This T cell receptor (beta chain) was sequenced for a study of blood T cell repertoires in COVID-19. Whole-study context: COVID-19 samples from acute and convalescent phases originated in the United States, Italy and Spain. Sources were T cells, B-cell-depleted T cells, or PBMCs; the material itself was cDNA or gDNA.

Trimming took 8 bases from V and 6 from J; bases not matched to a gene: 7. From germline, CDR1 is SGHVS and CDR2 FQNEAQ. The CDR3 contains 13 residues. Authors' processing steps: Amplification of reference gene primers was used by the study to estimate nucleated cell counts. The table came from immunoSEQ multiplex PCR; TCRdb's copy has only in-frame clones and leaves some out. D and trimming were read from the DNA, whereas the V and J calls and clone size are those reported in that table. Here the sample spans roughly 150,000 clones, over 70% being singletons. The chain combines TRBV7-8 with TRBJ1-5; 7 bases are shared with TRBD1. Sample: peripheral blood. The clonotype was recovered from a man between 45 and 60 years old with active or convalescent COVID-19. The CDR3 DNA sequence: TGTGCCAGCTCAACAGGGGTAGGTCAGCCCCAGCATTTT. This sequence encodes CASSTGVGQPQHF.